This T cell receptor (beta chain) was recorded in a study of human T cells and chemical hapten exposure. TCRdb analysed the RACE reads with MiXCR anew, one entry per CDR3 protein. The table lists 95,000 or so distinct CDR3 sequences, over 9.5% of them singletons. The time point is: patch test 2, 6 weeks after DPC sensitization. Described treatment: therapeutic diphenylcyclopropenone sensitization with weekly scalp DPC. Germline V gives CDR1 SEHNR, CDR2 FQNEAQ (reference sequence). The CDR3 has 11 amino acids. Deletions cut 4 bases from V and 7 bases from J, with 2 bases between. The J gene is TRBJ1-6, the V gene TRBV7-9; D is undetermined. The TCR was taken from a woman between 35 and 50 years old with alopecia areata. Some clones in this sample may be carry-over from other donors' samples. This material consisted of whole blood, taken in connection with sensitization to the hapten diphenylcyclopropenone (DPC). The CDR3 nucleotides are TGTGCCAGCAGCTCCAATTCACCCCTCCACTTT. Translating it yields CASSSNSPLHF.